These 26 T cell receptor beta chains were all obtained from the same sample, sequenced in a study of T cell changes during pregnancy in multiple sclerosis. Assay: immunoSEQ multiplex PCR; the TCRdb copy retains only in-frame clones and omits some. This table holds 85,000 to 130,000 clones, roughly 90% found once. The sequencing used peripheral blood, collected after pregnancy. These receptors were obtained from a female donor with multiple sclerosis, enrolled in a pregnancy study.

The V and J genes are TRBV5-6 and TRBJ1-2; D unclear. CDR3 length equals 12 residues. Germline-derived CDR1 and CDR2 are SGHDT and YYEEEE. Trimming left V 10 bases short and J 4 bases short, with 14 bases between. The CDR3 loop is CASLGVGYGYTF. The CDR3 nucleotides read TGTGCCTCGCTGGGAGTGGGCTATGGCTACACCTTC.

V and J are TRBV7-2 and TRBJ2-3, with D maybe TRBD2 (5 bases). CDR1 is SGHTA, CDR2 FQGNSA, per germline. Deletions cut 5 bases from V and 0 bases from J, with 9 bases between. The CDR3 is made up of 14 amino acids. CDR3 DNA: TGTGCCAGCAGCCCGGGGATTAGCACAGATACGCAGTATTTT. Amino acid sequence: CASSPGISTDTQYF.

This sequence joins TRBV7-8 and TRBJ1-6; D is unclear. The germline V and J ends were trimmed by 1 base and 5 bases, with 9 bases remaining between them. The CDR3 totals 15 residues. Germline V gene lookup returns CDR1 SGHVS and CDR2 FQNEAQ. CDR3 coding DNA: TGTGCCAGCAGCTTAGTTGTCGGAGATAATTCACCCCTCCACTTT. This translates into CASSLVVGDNSPLHF. The whole variable domain, remainder taken from reference TRBV7-8 and TRBJ1-6, is GAGVSQSPRYKVAKRGQDVALRCDPISGHVSLFWYQQALGQGPEFLTYFQNEAQLDKSGLPSDRFFAERPEGSVSTLKIQRTQQEDSAVYLCASSLVVGDNSPLHFGNGTRLTVT.

The CDR3 nucleotides read TGTGCCAGCAGCCACCTAAGGGCGGGACAGGGGGGAGCTTTCTTT. As protein: CASSHLRAGQGGAFF. V is TRBV14 and J is TRBJ1-1; TRBD1 aligns across 11 bases. Germline CDR1 is SGHDN and CDR2 is FVKESK. The CDR3 is 15 amino acids. The V segment lost 3 bases and the J segment 10 bases; nucleotides outside the gene matches: 10.

This chain uses TRBV6-5 with TRBJ1-2; the match to TRBD1 covers 9 bases. Germline V gene data show CDR1 as MNHEY and CDR2 as SVGAGI. The J segment lost 4 bases and the V segment lost 6 bases, leaving 9 bases of the junction unmatched. There are 15 residues in the CDR3. The CDR3 loop reads CASRPGTGSSYGYTF. CDR3 sequence (DNA): TGTGCCAGCAGACCCGGGACAGGGAGTTCCTATGGCTACACCTTC.

V and J are TRBV5-1 and TRBJ1-5; no reliable D call. This CDR3 spans 13 amino acids. Germline CDR1 reads SGHRS; CDR2 reads YFSETQ. Between the trimmed V and J ends, which lost 4 bases and 7 bases, there was a span of 12 bases. The CDR3 nucleotides read TGCGCCAGCAGCCCTACGCCTTCGCAGCCCCAGCATTTT. Translated: CASSPTPSQPQHF.

The V call is TRBV30, the J call TRBJ2-7; TRBD1 might be the D (6 bases). V was shortened by 5 bases and J by 4 bases, with 15 bases between the two germline ends. The CDR3 consists of 13 residues. Germline CDR1 and CDR2: GTSNPN and SVGIG (reference sequence). This CDR3 is CAWGTSGSYEQYF. For the CDR3, the DNA is TGTGCCTGGGGGACATCCGGATCATACGAGCAGTACTTC.

This clone was observed once. The chain employs TRBV30 and TRBJ1-1; 9 nucleotides align to TRBD1. V gave up 0 bases and J gave up 1 base; unmatched junction bases: 0. This CDR3 has 14 amino acids. CDR1 is GTSNPN, CDR2 SVGIG, per germline (reference sequence). CDR3 coding DNA: TGTGCCTGGAGTGTGGGACAGGGGAACACTGAAGCTTTCTTT. Its translation: CAWSVGQGNTEAFF.

The gene calls are TRBV4-1 and TRBJ2-7; 7 nucleotides match TRBD1. Trimming at V came to 3 bases and at J to 3 bases, leaving 8 bases not matched to a gene. Per germline, CDR1 MGHRA and CDR2 YSYEKL. The CDR3 consists of 15 residues. The CDR3 protein is CASSHPWDSYYEQYF. CDR3 coding DNA: TGCGCCAGCAGCCATCCTTGGGACAGCTACTACGAGCAGTACTTC.

This sequence joins TRBV2 and TRBJ2-4, with D hard to call. Germline CDR1 reads SNHLY; CDR2 reads FYNNEI. With 5 bases removed from V and 4 bases from J, the gap between germline ends came to 6 bases. This CDR3 comprises 12 residues. The CDR3 bases are TGTGCCAGCAGTTACCTAAAAAACATTCAGTACTTC. This translates into CASSYLKNIQYF.

The rearrangement uses TRBV4-1 and TRBJ2-5, with TRBD2 matching over 10 bases. This CDR3 has 17 residues. The V gene's germline CDR1 is MGHRA and CDR2 YSYEKL. With 4 bases clipped from V and 5 bases from J, the junction kept 13 bases outside the gene matches. The CDR3 nucleotides read TGCGCCAGCAGCCGCAATGGAATAGCGGGGGGAACGGAGACCCAGTACTTC. It specifies CASSRNGIAGGTETQYF.

The CDR3 spells CASSLVELAGEKQFF. The CDR3 coding sequence is TGTGCCAGCAGCTTAGTAGAGCTAGCGGGAGAGAAGCAGTTCTTC. The chain links TRBV7-6 to TRBJ2-1; 10 nucleotides align to TRBD2. Trimming at V came to 1 base and at J to 11 bases, leaving 8 bases not matched to a gene. The CDR3 is made up of 15 amino acids. The germline V gene has CDR1 SGHVS and CDR2 FNYEAQ. Variable domain in full (rest from reference TRBV7-6 and TRBJ2-1): GAGVSQSPRYKVTKRGQDVALRCDPISGHVSLYWYRQALGQGPEFLTYFNYEAQQDKSGLPNDRFSAERPEGSISTLTIQRTEQRDSAMYRCASSLVELAGEKQFFGPGTRLTVL.

This chain joins TRBV5-4 and TRBJ1-2; D is perhaps TRBD1 (6 bases). Trimming pared 4 bases from V and 5 bases from J, leaving 15 bases between. The CDR3 covers 14 residues. CDR1 is SGHNT and CDR2 is YYREEE in the germline V gene (reference sequence). The CDR3 is CASSRDISFYGYTF. CDR3 in DNA: TGTGCCAGCAGCCGGGACATCTCATTTTATGGCTACACCTTC.

This chain connects TRBV5-1 to TRBJ2-4, with 8 bases lining up with TRBD2. CDR3 length: 16 residues. The V gene end was trimmed by 4 bases and the J gene end by 2 bases; junction bases not matched to a gene: 8. Per germline, CDR1 SGHRS and CDR2 YFSETQ. The CDR3 nucleotides read TGCGCCAGCAGCCCGATAGCGGGACGGACCAAAAACATTCAGTACTTC. Its translation is CASSPIAGRTKNIQYF.

The gene calls are TRBV28 and TRBJ1-5; the D gene is possibly TRBD1 (6 bases). Trimming pared 2 bases from V and 8 bases from J, leaving 10 bases between. This CDR3 comprises 13 residues. Germline loops: CDR1 MDHEN, CDR2 SYDVKM. CDR3 protein: CASSLAGAEPQHF. Here the CDR3 DNA reads TGTGCCAGCAGTTTAGCAGGGGCGGAGCCCCAGCATTTT.

The chain joins TRBV6-5 to TRBJ1-2; no clear D gene. V was trimmed by 5 bases and J by 7 bases, leaving 17 bases between them. The CDR3 is made up of 14 amino acids. The germline CDR1 and CDR2 sequences are MNHEY and SVGAGI. Here the CDR3 reads CASSTQAGIGGYTF. DNA for the CDR3: TGTGCCAGCAGTACCCAGGCGGGGATCGGTGGCTACACCTTC.

The V and J genes are TRBV15 and TRBJ2-5; 9 nucleotides match TRBD1. J lost 7 bases, V lost 6 bases, and 6 bases had no gene match. Germline CDR1 LNHNV, CDR2 YYDKDF (reference sequence). CDR3 length: 13 residues. This CDR3 reads CATRDRGLATQYF. For the CDR3, the DNA is TGTGCCACCAGGGACAGGGGCTTGGCGACCCAGTACTTC.

V gene TRBV5-4 combines with J gene TRBJ2-5; TRBD1 might be the D (6 bases). Germline loops: CDR1 SGHNT, CDR2 YYREEE (reference sequence). This CDR3 region has 14 residues. V was cut by 3 bases and J by 0 bases, with 9 bases left in between. The CDR3 sequence: CASSSQGYQETQYF. The CDR3 region has the DNA TGTGCCAGCAGCTCCCAGGGGTACCAAGAGACCCAGTACTTC.

In this sample, this clone turned up once. The rearrangement joins TRBV28 to TRBJ2-2; TRBD1 is a possible D gene (6 bases). Germline V lookup: CDR1 MDHEN, CDR2 SYDVKM. V was cut by 4 bases and J by 3 bases, with 9 bases left in between. CDR3 size: 14 residues. In DNA form, the CDR3 reads TGTGCCAGCAGTTCACCAGGGGACACCGGGGAGCTGTTTTTT. Its translation: CASSSPGDTGELFF.

V is TRBV28 and J is TRBJ2-5; 10 nucleotides line up with TRBD2. The germline V gene encodes CDR1 MDHEN and CDR2 SYDVKM. The CDR3 covers 15 residues. Germline trimming cut 4 bases from V and 5 bases from J; bases unmatched to any gene: 7. The CDR3 nucleotides read TGTGCCAGCAGTTCTAGCGGGAGAAGGAGGGAGACCCAGTACTTC. It translates to CASSSSGRRRETQYF. The complete variable domain, with remaining parts taken from reference TRBV28 and TRBJ2-5, reads DVKVTQSSRYLVKRTGEKVFLECVQDMDHENMFWYRQDPGLGLRLIYFSYDVKMKEKGDIPEGYSVSREKKERFSLILESASTNQTSMYLCASSSSGRRRETQYFGPGTRLLVL.

The chain links TRBV19 to TRBJ1-2; weak D call: TRBD1 (6 bases). CDR1 is LNHDA, CDR2 SQIVND, per germline (reference sequence). With 2 bases removed from V and 2 bases from J, the gap between germline ends came to 12 bases. The CDR3 extends over 15 amino acids. The CDR3 loop is CASSISGQTNYGYTF. DNA of the CDR3: TGTGCCAGTAGTATAAGTGGACAGACGAACTATGGCTACACCTTC. The full variable domain, completed using reference TRBV19 and TRBJ1-2, is DGGITQSPKYLFRKEGQNVTLSCEQNLNHDAMYWYRQDPGQGLRLIYYSQIVNDFQKGDIAEGYSVSREKKESFPLTVTSAQKNPTAFYLCASSISGQTNYGYTFGSGTRLTVV.

This clone was counted once. The CDR3 here is CASSYSDRAYGYTF. The DNA of the CDR3 is TGTGCCAGCAGTTACTCTGACAGGGCCTATGGCTACACCTTC. The chain couples TRBV6-5 to TRBJ1-2, with 7 bases aligning to TRBD1. This CDR3 region has 14 residues. The V gene's germline CDR1 is MNHEY and CDR2 SVGAGI. With V trimmed by 0 bases and J by 4 bases, 2 bases remained unmatched.

This chain connects TRBV7-9 to TRBJ2-1; the D gene is possibly TRBD2 (6 bases). The CDR3 loop spans 12 amino acids. Per the germline V gene, CDR1 is SEHNR and CDR2 is FQNEAQ (reference sequence). Trimming shortened V by 1 base and J by 10 bases, and 8 bases separated the two germline ends. The CDR3 DNA is TGTGCCAGCAGCTTAGGTCTAGCGGAGCAGTTCTTC. This translates into CASSLGLAEQFF. Complete variable domain (other parts from reference TRBV7-9 and TRBJ2-1): DTGVSQNPRHKITKRGQNVTFRCDPISEHNRLYWYRQTLGQGPEFLTYFQNEAQLEKSRLLSDRFSAERPKGSFSTLEIQRTEQGDSAMYLCASSLGLAEQFFGPGTRLTVL.

The V gene is TRBV7-2, the J gene TRBJ2-7, with 10 bases aligning to TRBD2. The CDR3 sequence is 15 residues long. CDR1 is SGHTA and CDR2 is FQGNSA in the germline V gene. The trim removed 1 base at V and 3 bases at J, leaving 3 bases unmatched. CDR3 bases: TGTGCCAGCAGCTTAGGGCTAGCGGGGGTCTACGAGCAGTACTTC. Encoded protein: CASSLGLAGVYEQYF.

V gene TRBV11-1 combines with J gene TRBJ1-1; 7 bases line up with TRBD1. Unmatched junction bases numbered 12, after V lost 4 bases and J lost 4 bases. The CDR3 contains 16 residues. Germline-derived CDR1 and CDR2 are SGHAT and FQDESV (reference sequence). The CDR3 is CASSSPDRLRGTEAFF. The CDR3, as DNA: TGTGCCAGCAGCTCCCCGGACAGGCTACGAGGCACTGAAGCTTTCTTT.

The chain carries TRBV7-3 and TRBJ2-1, with 9 bases fitting TRBD2. This CDR3 is built from 15 residues. V shed 5 bases, J shed 1 base, and the junction held 3 bases outside the gene matches. CDR1 SGHTA and CDR2 FQGTGA come from the germline V gene. The CDR3 sequence is CASSTAGGSYNEQFF. The CDR3 DNA sequence: TGTGCCAGCAGCACAGCGGGGGGTTCCTACAATGAGCAGTTCTTC.